These T cell receptor beta chains were read from a single sample in a study of T cells in Graves' hyperthyroidism and ophthalmopathy. TCRdb redid the calling of the multiplex PCR reads with MiXCR, one entry per CDR3 protein. The sample lists 350,000 to 400,000 distinct CDR3 sequences, 14% to 15% occurring once. The sample was blood. The receptor source for this set is a woman in her twenties or thirties with Graves' hyperthyroidism. Each CDR3 is given with its conserved first and last residue. D genes are given only for firm matches. Expanded clones get a size class; other rows say once, few or many, or leave the size out.

v_call	clone_size	d_call	j_call	cdr3_nt	cdr3_aa
TRBV7-9	many	-	TRBJ2-7	TGTGCCAGCAGCTTAAAAGGCAGACCCTACGAGCAGTACTTC	CASSLKGRPYEQYF
TRBV2	-	-	TRBJ2-5	TGTGCCAGCAGTGAAGCCTTTAGCGGAATTCAAGAGACCCAGTACTTC	CASSEAFSGIQETQYF
TRBV4-1	many	TRBD1	TRBJ2-1	TGCGCCAGCAGCCCCTTACCGGGACAGGACTACAATGAGCAGTTCTTC	CASSPLPGQDYNEQFF
TRBV20-1	-	TRBD1	TRBJ1-1	TGCAGTGCTAGCCCGACAGGGGGGCGGGTTAGCACTGAAGCTTTCTTT	CSASPTGGRVSTEAFF
TRBV10-1	once	-	TRBJ2-1	TGCGCCAGCAGGGCCCTAGGGAGCAATGAGCAGTTCTTC	CASRALGSNEQFF
TRBV27	many	-	TRBJ2-1	TGTGCCAGCAGCTGGGGGCACGAGCAGTTCTTC	CASSWGHEQFF
TRBV28	many	TRBD2	TRBJ2-7	TGTGCCACCCTCCAAGGAGCGGGAGACGAGCAGTACTTC	CATLQGAGDEQYF
TRBV19	few	TRBD1	TRBJ1-1	TGTGCCAGTAGTATCTTTGGACAGGTCACGAACACTGAAGCTTTCTTT	CASSIFGQVTNTEAFF
TRBV7-3	-	TRBD1	TRBJ2-1	TGTGCCAGCAGCTGGGGACAGGGGAGTGATGAGCAGTTCTTC	CASSWGQGSDEQFF
TRBV12-5	-	TRBD2	TRBJ2-1	TGTGCTAGTGGTTCGACCGGGGGGGAGGGCCGTAAGTTCTTC	CASGSTGGEGRKFF
TRBV20-1	many	TRBD1	TRBJ1-2	TGCAGTGCTAGATTGACAGGGGGCAGCTATGGCTACACCTTC	CSARLTGGSYGYTF
TRBV6-1	-	TRBD1	TRBJ1-1	TGTGCCCTGGTCCGGGGACAGGGGAACACTGAAGCTTTCTTT	CALVRGQGNTEAFF
TRBV2	many	-	TRBJ1-2	TGTGCCAGCAGTGTACAGGGAGGAGGCTACACCTTC	CASSVQGGGYTF
TRBV7-2	-	-	TRBJ2-1	TGTGCCAGCAGCTTATACGGCGGTGGGAGCTCCTACAATGAGCAGTTCTTC	CASSLYGGGSSYNEQFF
TRBV15	few	-	TRBJ2-2	TGTGCCACCAGCAGAGATCGGTTTAGGCTGGCGGAGCTGTTTTTT	CATSRDRFRLAELFF
TRBV13	many	TRBD2	TRBJ2-7	TGTGCCAGCAGCTTAAGGGTAGCGGGAGTTTGGGACGAGCAGTACTTC	CASSLRVAGVWDEQYF
TRBV27	-	TRBD2	TRBJ2-1	TGTGCCAGCAGTCCCCCTAGCGGGAGGGCCTTCTACAATGAGCAGTTCTTC	CASSPPSGRAFYNEQFF
TRBV2	-	TRBD1	TRBJ2-7	TGTGCCAGCAGTGAACAGGGGACAGGAATCTCCTACGAGCAGTACTTC	CASSEQGTGISYEQYF
TRBV5-8	-	TRBD2	TRBJ2-1	TGTGCCAGCAGCTTCACCGGGACTAGCGGTCGCGAGCAGTTCTTC	CASSFTGTSGREQFF
TRBV29-1	few	-	TRBJ1-2	TGCAGCGTCGAGACAGGCGACTATGGCTACACCTTC	CSVETGDYGYTF
TRBV6-6	-	-	TRBJ2-7	TGTGCCAGCAGTTACTACGGGACGTCTGGCGAGCAGTACTTC	CASSYYGTSGEQYF
TRBV5-1	many	-	TRBJ1-1	TGCGCCAGCAGCTTCGACAGGCGAACTGAAGCTTTCTTT	CASSFDRRTEAFF
TRBV5-8	-	-	TRBJ1-5	TGTGCCAGCAGCTTGGCAGGCAGAAATCAGCCCCAGCATTTT	CASSLAGRNQPQHF
TRBV13	-	TRBD1	TRBJ2-7	TGTGCCAGCAGCTCTAAACGGGACAGCAGCTTCTACGAGCAGTACTTC	CASSSKRDSSFYEQYF
TRBV30	-	-	TRBJ1-2	TGTGCCTGGAGTGATGGGCAGGGCTATGGCTACACCTTC	CAWSDGQGYGYTF
TRBV28	many	-	TRBJ1-1	TGTGCCAGCGAGGTGCGACCGGGGAACACTGAAGCTTTCTTT	CASEVRPGNTEAFF
TRBV12-3/TRBV12-4	many	-	TRBJ1-2	TGTGCCAGCAGCCGGGATCTCTATGGCTACACCTTC	CASSRDLYGYTF
TRBV5-6	-	-	TRBJ2-7	TGTGCCAGCAGCCCGGGGGACGGAGTACGAGAGCAGTACTTC	CASSPGDGVREQYF
TRBV19	few	TRBD2	TRBJ2-6	TGTGCCAGTAGTATGGTAGCGGGAGCACACTCTGGGGCCAACGTCCTGACTTTC	CASSMVAGAHSGANVLTF